Below are 5 T cell receptor beta chains sequenced from a single sample in a study of cytomegalovirus exposure and HLA in healthy donors. Use of 60 Vbeta and 13 Jbeta primers characterized the PCR. Libraries were prepared by immunoSEQ multiplex PCR; TCRdb keeps only in-frame clonotypes and omits some of them. Of 160,000 or so clones in the sample, 80% to 90% were seen once. The material sequenced was PBMCs. The receptors stem from a woman in her 30s in good health and CMV-seropositive.

V and J are TRBV5-5 and TRBJ1-2; 10 nucleotides line up with TRBD1. CDR3 length: 14 amino acids. After removal of 0 bases from V and 8 bases from J, the junction contained 4 bases not matched to a gene. Germline V gives CDR1 SGHKS, CDR2 YYEKEE (reference sequence). The CDR3, as DNA: TGTGCCAGCAGCTTGGGGACAGGGGGACGAGGCTACACCTTC. This encodes CASSLGTGGRGYTF. Looking up the rest from reference TRBV5-5 and TRBJ1-2 gives the full variable domain: DAGVTQSPTHLIKTRGQQVTLRCSPISGHKSVSWYQQVLGQGPQFIFQYYEKEERGRGNFPDRFSARQFPNYSSELNVNALLLGDSALYLCASSLGTGGRGYTFGSGTRLTVV.

This clone has a single count. This chain uses TRBV18 with TRBJ2-1, with 11 bases that match TRBD2. With 3 bases clipped from V and 7 bases from J, the junction kept 8 bases outside the gene matches. CDR3 length equals 16 residues. Germline assignment: CDR1 KGHSH and CDR2 LQKENI. In DNA, the CDR3 is TGTGCCAGCTCACCGCGTAGCGGGGGGGCTGGGAATGAGCAGTTCTTC. Translated: CASSPRSGGAGNEQFF.

V and J are TRBV12-5 and TRBJ1-4; 8 positions agree with TRBD1. The CDR3 extends over 14 amino acids. J gave up 7 bases and V 1 base, and 2 bases lay outside the gene matches. Germline CDR1 is LGHNT and CDR2 is FRNRAP. The DNA of the CDR3 is TGTGCTAGTGGTTTGGGACAGGGGTCTGAAAAACTGTTTTTT. It encodes CASGLGQGSEKLFF.

V gene TRBV18 combines with J gene TRBJ2-7, with D tentatively TRBD2 (5 bases). The CDR3 totals 13 residues. The V gene lost 1 base and the J gene lost 7 bases, with 11 bases spanning the gap. CDR1 is KGHSH, CDR2 LQKENI, per germline. CDR3 residues: CASSPQQREEQYF. The DNA of the CDR3 is TGTGCCAGCTCACCACAGCAGAGGGAAGAGCAGTACTTC. Full variable domain (outside the CDR3, taken from reference TRBV18 and TRBJ2-7): NAGVMQNPRHLVRRRGQEARLRCSPMKGHSHVYWYRQLPEEGLKFMVYLQKENIIDESGMPKERFSAEFPKEGPSILRIQQVVRGDSAAYFCASSPQQREEQYFGPGTRLTVT.

The V gene is TRBV27, the J gene TRBJ1-5, with D maybe TRBD1 (6 bases). This CDR3 is built from 15 residues. V shed 2 bases and J shed 3 bases, with 11 bases lying between them. The V gene's germline CDR1 is MNHEY and CDR2 SMNVEV (reference sequence). The CDR3 DNA follows: TGTGCCAGCAGTTTACTCACAGGGTACAATCAGCCCCAGCATTTT. This encodes CASSLLTGYNQPQHF.